These 30 T cell receptor beta chains share one sample of origin, sequenced in a study of Ad26.COV2.S vaccination and SARS-CoV-2 variants (dated by TCRdb to the early 2020s). The library was prepared using the immunoSEQ multiplex PCR assay. TCRdb re-hosts the immuneACCESS table, in-frame sequences only. Its copies lack some clones; in the studies checked, an unresolved V gene accounts for under half of them, and the cause for the rest is not known. This sample lists under 300,000 clones; roughly 89% were detected once. The ten biggest clones cover less than 3% of the sample. Read against the paper, the sample's treatment or condition label means: over 15 received Ad26.COV2.S at low or high dose, single or two shots; about 5 received placebo; per-sample allocation not given. Repertoires of vaccine and placebo recipients were sequenced from samples collected on day 63 after the first injection. The sample in question was peripheral blood, obtained in a trial of Ad26.COV2.S vaccine versus placebo. All receptors derive from a person aged 18-65 years who received the Ad26.COV2.S COVID-19 vaccine or a placebo.

The V gene is TRBV11-3, the J gene TRBJ2-1; 8 bases are shared with TRBD2. Germline V gene sequence: CDR1 SGHNT, CDR2 YENEEA. V dropped 5 bases and J dropped 0; count of bases not matched to a gene: 6. CDR3 length equals 16 residues. CDR3 sequence: CASSKERGSSYNEQFF. DNA for the CDR3: TGTGCCAGCAGCAAAGAGCGGGGGAGCTCCTACAATGAGCAGTTCTTC.

The chain is built from TRBV7-2 and TRBJ2-5; D possibly corresponds to TRBD2 (7 bases). This CDR3 region has 16 residues. Germline lookup yields CDR1 SGHTA and CDR2 FQGNSA. Deletions cut 6 bases from V and 1 base from J, with 18 bases between. CDR3 nucleotides: TGTGCCAGCAGAATGGCGGGCGGGGGCGTCCAAGAGACCCAGTACTTC. Protein: CASRMAGGGVQETQYF.

This clone was found once. The CDR3 DNA sequence: TGCGCCAGCAGCCCCGACGACAGCCTCTATGGCTACACCTTC. Residues: CASSPDDSLYGYTF. The chain carries TRBV5-1 and TRBJ1-2, with D maybe TRBD1 (5 bases). The CDR3 contains 14 residues. The germline V gene has CDR1 SGHRS and CDR2 YFSETQ. V was trimmed by 4 bases and J by 4 bases, leaving 14 bases between them.

This chain links TRBV7-8 with TRBJ2-2, with a tentative D call TRBD2 (6 bases). Looked up from germline, CDR1 is SGHVS and CDR2 is FQNEAQ. The V end lost 5 bases, the J end lost 4 bases, and 23 bases lay between the germline ends. This CDR3 spans 18 amino acids. The CDR3 nucleotides are TGTGCCAGCAGCGCCAGCCGCCGGGGGATCCAGGGCACCGGGGAGCTGTTTTTT. This codes for CASSASRRGIQGTGELFF.

A note on this clone: The sample carries other DNA sequences with the same CDR3. The V and J genes are TRBV6-5 and TRBJ2-7; the D call may be TRBD1 or TRBD2 (5 bases each). Trimming took 0 bases from V and 0 from J, leaving 9 bases between them. The CDR3 spans 15 residues. Germline-derived CDR1 and CDR2 are MNHEY and SVGAGI. This chain's CDR3 is CASSYSPGSSYEQYF. CDR3 nucleotide sequence: TGTGCCAGCAGTTACTCTCCAGGGAGCTCCTACGAGCAGTACTTC.

This chain connects TRBV3-1 (or the pseudogene TRBV3-2) to TRBJ1-3; a weak D match, TRBD1 (5 bases). The CDR3 totals 14 residues. Per germline, CDR1 LGHDT and CDR2 YNNKEL (reference sequence). The ends were cut back, 4 bases at V and 4 bases at J, with 11 bases in the middle. CDR3 DNA: TGTGCCAGCAGCCCCGACAGCGAAGGAAACACCATATATTTT. Its translation: CASSPDSEGNTIYF.

The chain links TRBV19 to TRBJ2-3, with D possibly matching TRBD1 (5 bases). The ends were cut back, 9 bases at V and 2 bases at J, with 15 bases in the middle. This CDR3 region has 14 residues. Germline CDR1 is LNHDA and CDR2 is SQIVND (reference sequence). The CDR3 loop is CASSKGYATDTQYF. CDR3 DNA sequence: TGTGCCAGCAGCAAGGGGTACGCCACAGATACGCAGTATTTT.

The chain is built from TRBV7-9 and TRBJ2-1; TRBD2 aligns across 9 bases. CDR1 and CDR2 from the germline V gene are SEHNR and FQNEAQ (reference sequence). Germline trimming cut 3 bases from V and 7 bases from J; bases unmatched to any gene: 4. This CDR3 comprises 14 residues. The CDR3 is CASSFETSGNEQFF. CDR3 coding DNA: TGTGCCAGCAGCTTTGAGACTAGCGGTAATGAGCAGTTCTTC.

This chain connects TRBV7-6 to TRBJ1-4; 9 bases line up with TRBD1. After removal of 5 bases from V and 1 base from J, the junction contained 5 bases not matched to a gene. CDR1 SGHVS and CDR2 FNYEAQ come from the germline V gene. The CDR3 is 16 amino acids. The chain's CDR3 is CASSNRGRLTNEKLFF. CDR3 in DNA: TGTGCCAGCAGCAACAGGGGGCGCTTAACTAATGAAAAACTGTTTTTT.

This clone was counted only a few times. The chain joins TRBV21-1 to TRBJ1-3; the D segment call TRBD1 is taken from the table without a DNA check. TRBV21-1 is marked as a pseudogene. The CDR3 is made up of 16 amino acids. The CDR3 sequence is CASSKVPGFSGNTIYF. The CDR3, as DNA: TGTGCCAGCAGCAAAGTCCCAGGATTCTCTGGAAACACCATATATTTT.

V and J are TRBV10-3 and TRBJ2-5, with TRBD2 as a possible D gene (5 bases). CDR1 and CDR2 from the germline V gene are ENHRY and SYGVKD. The CDR3 is 13 amino acids. V shed 0 bases and J shed 3 bases, with 5 bases lying between them. CDR3 in amino acids: CAISESGEETQYF. DNA for the CDR3: TGTGCCATCAGTGAGTCGGGAGAAGAGACCCAGTACTTC.

This chain joins TRBV3-1 (or the pseudogene TRBV3-2) and TRBJ1-5; 7 nucleotides agree with TRBD1. There are 14 residues in the CDR3. V was pared by 4 bases and J by 1 base, with 1 base of the junction left unmatched. Germline V lookup: CDR1 LGHDT, CDR2 YNNKEL (reference sequence). The CDR3 loop is CASSPTGSNQPQHF. CDR3 bases: TGTGCCAGCAGCCCGACAGGGAGCAATCAGCCCCAGCATTTT.

V gene TRBV10-1 combines with J gene TRBJ2-4, with 14 bases aligning to TRBD2. The V gene's germline CDR1 is WNHNN and CDR2 SYGVQD (reference sequence). The CDR3 covers 18 residues. After removal of 4 bases from V and 1 base from J, the junction contained 6 bases not matched to a gene. CDR3 sequence: CASSGLAGGPRAKNIQYF. The CDR3, as DNA: TGCGCCAGCAGTGGACTAGCGGGAGGGCCGCGGGCCAAAAACATTCAGTACTTC.

The J gene is TRBJ1-5, the V gene TRBV2, with 7 bases that match TRBD1. The ends lost 2 bases at V and 6 bases at J; junction bases unmatched: 1. CDR1 and CDR2 from the germline V gene are SNHLY and FYNNEI. CDR3 length: 13 residues. The DNA of the CDR3 is TGTGCCAGCAGTGAACAGGGGGGTCAGCCCCAGCATTTT. It encodes CASSEQGGQPQHF.

V and J are TRBV19 and TRBJ2-7, with D perhaps matching TRBD1 or TRBD2 (6 bases each). From germline, CDR1 is LNHDA and CDR2 SQIVND (reference sequence). Between the trimmed V and J ends, which lost 5 bases and 3 bases, there was a span of 14 bases. This CDR3 spans 14 amino acids. This chain's CDR3 is CASSATGGRYEQYF. DNA for the CDR3: TGTGCCAGTAGTGCGACAGGAGGGCGCTACGAGCAGTACTTC.

This clone was counted once. V gene TRBV4-1 combines with J gene TRBJ2-2, with D maybe TRBD1 (6 bases). This CDR3 has 17 residues. Trimming shortened V by 4 bases and J by 6 bases, and 21 bases separated the two germline ends. The V gene's germline CDR1 is MGHRA and CDR2 YSYEKL. The CDR3, as DNA: TGCGCCAGCAGCCCTAGTAGGGGGACAACCGGGGCCGGGGAGCTGTTTTTT. Translation gives CASSPSRGTTGAGELFF.

The rearrangement uses TRBV5-1 and TRBJ2-7; D perhaps matches TRBD2 (6 bases). Trimming pared 6 bases from V and 0 bases from J, leaving 10 bases between. The CDR3 is 13 amino acids. Germline V CDR1 and CDR2: SGHRS, YFSETQ. The CDR3 reads CASTRGNSYEQYF. The CDR3 bases are TGCGCCAGCACCCGGGGGAACTCCTACGAGCAGTACTTC.

This clone was seen only a few times. The rearrangement joins TRBV20-1 to TRBJ1-2; no clear D gene. Germline CDR1 DFQATT, CDR2 SNEGSKA (reference sequence). V was clipped by 3 bases and J by 0 bases, with 14 bases between them. The CDR3 length is 15 residues. The CDR3 DNA follows: TGCAGTGCTAGTCTTAACGCCGGAGCTAACTATGGCTACACCTTC. It specifies CSASLNAGANYGYTF.

This clone was seen just once. The chain couples TRBV18 to TRBJ1-2; D gene unclear. CDR1 is KGHSH, CDR2 LQKENI, per germline. The ends were cut back, 0 bases at V and 8 bases at J, with 16 bases in the middle. This CDR3 contains 15 residues. CDR3 DNA: TGTGCCAGCTCACCACCTGGCCTACCTGCGAAAGGCTACACCTTC. It codes for CASSPPGLPAKGYTF. The whole variable domain, filled in from reference TRBV18 and TRBJ1-2, reads NAGVMQNPRHLVRRRGQEARLRCSPMKGHSHVYWYRQLPEEGLKFMVYLQKENIIDESGMPKERFSAEFPKEGPSILRIQQVVRGDSAAYFCASSPPGLPAKGYTFGSGTRLTVV.

The chain joins TRBV4-2 to TRBJ1-2; D uncertain. Germline assignment: CDR1 LGHNA and CDR2 YNFKEQ. Trimming took off 5 bases at V and 4 bases at J, with 5 bases between the two ends. The CDR3 covers 11 residues. CDR3 protein: CASSYVYGYTF. CDR3 nucleotides: TGTGCCAGCAGCTACGTCTATGGCTACACCTTC.

This clone came up a few times. This rearrangement joins TRBV7-9 to TRBJ2-7; no reliable D call. This CDR3 is built from 12 residues. Germline V lookup: CDR1 SEHNR, CDR2 FQNEAQ (reference sequence). Trimming took off 7 bases at V and 3 bases at J, with 10 bases between the two ends. CDR3 nucleotide sequence: TGTGCCAGCACCTATAACAGCTACGAGCAGTACTTC. It translates to CASTYNSYEQYF.

This clone has just one count. This chain joins TRBV7-2 and TRBJ1-2; no clear D. In germline, CDR1 is SGHTA, CDR2 FQGNSA. V was trimmed by 5 bases and J by 4 bases, leaving 11 bases between them. The CDR3 is 13 residues long. The chain's CDR3 is CASSRGGAYGYTF. Written as DNA, the CDR3 is TGTGCCAGCAGCCGCGGAGGTGCCTATGGCTACACCTTC.

This clone was found once. The chain has TRBV27 and TRBJ1-1; D might be TRBD1 (5 bases). V lost 3 bases, J lost 5 bases, and 10 bases lay in between. The germline gives CDR1 MNHEY, CDR2 SMNVEV (reference sequence). The CDR3 is 13 residues long. The CDR3 nucleotides are TGTGCCAGCAGTTTTTACGGGGGGACTGAAGCTTTCTTT. Translated: CASSFYGGTEAFF.

The chain links TRBV5-1 to TRBJ2-5, with TRBD1 identical over 8 bases. Trimming at V came to 4 bases and at J to 4 bases, leaving 9 bases not matched to a gene. Germline V CDR1 and CDR2: SGHRS, YFSETQ. The CDR3 totals 15 residues. CDR3 in amino acids: CASSPHGQGLETQYF. The DNA for the CDR3 is TGCGCCAGCAGCCCACACGGACAGGGACTAGAGACCCAGTACTTC.

The chain carries TRBV24-1 and TRBJ2-3; 12 bases fit TRBD1. The V segment lost 4 bases and the J segment 6 bases; nucleotides outside the gene matches: 13. Germline values: CDR1 KGHDR, CDR2 SFDVKD. The CDR3 is 18 amino acids. Here the CDR3 reads CATSEYGPGTGGRDTQYF. The CDR3 DNA is TGTGCCACCAGTGAATACGGGCCCGGGACAGGGGGCCGGGATACGCAGTATTTT.

On this clone: The sample has other DNA sequences that encode this CDR3 too. The chain has TRBV30 and TRBJ1-1; D might be TRBD1 (5 bases). This CDR3 comprises 13 residues. CDR1 GTSNPN and CDR2 SVGIG come from the germline V gene (reference sequence). V was trimmed by 0 bases and J by 5 bases, leaving 10 bases between them. CDR3 residues: CAWSVGGGTEAFF. The CDR3 nucleotides are TGTGCCTGGAGTGTCGGGGGAGGTACTGAAGCTTTCTTT.

This clone showed up just once. The chain employs TRBV9 and TRBJ2-1; D gene uncertain. This CDR3 has 14 amino acids. The germline V and J ends were trimmed by 0 bases and 5 bases, with 9 bases remaining between them. Per germline, CDR1 SGDLS and CDR2 YYNGEE. The CDR3 here is CASSVDRKDNEQFF. The CDR3 DNA is TGTGCCAGCAGCGTAGACAGAAAGGACAATGAGCAGTTCTTC.

The V gene is TRBV4-1, the J gene TRBJ1-1; tentative D call: TRBD1 (6 bases). Germline lookup yields CDR1 MGHRA and CDR2 YSYEKL. The CDR3 consists of 16 residues. The V end was cut by 2 bases, the J end by 3 bases, with 16 bases between. CDR3 protein: CASSQPRGKRDTEAFF. The CDR3 DNA is TGCGCCAGCAGCCAACCCAGGGGAAAGCGGGACACTGAAGCTTTCTTT.

The chain couples TRBV7-3 to TRBJ2-2, with D perhaps TRBD2 (6 bases). Germline V lookup: CDR1 SGHTA, CDR2 FQGTGA. Trimming left V 8 bases short and J 1 base short, with 11 bases between. This CDR3 contains 14 residues. CDR3 sequence (DNA): TGTGCCAGCTCAAACGGGGGGAACACCGGGGAGCTGTTTTTT. Translated, it gives CASSNGGNTGELFF. Filled out from reference TRBV7-3 and TRBJ2-2, the complete variable domain reads GAGVSQTPSNKVTEKGKYVELRCDPISGHTALYWYRQSLGQGPEFLIYFQGTGAADDSGLPNDRFFAVRPEGSVSTLKIQRTERGDSAVYLCASSNGGNTGELFFGEGSRLTVL.

The DNA for the CDR3 is TGTGCCAGTAGTACAAACCGACAGGGCGGAAATGAAAAACTGTTTTTT. Its protein product is CASSTNRQGGNEKLFF. V and J are TRBV19 and TRBJ1-4, with 7 nucleotides matching TRBD1. Germline V gives CDR1 LNHDA, CDR2 SQIVND (reference sequence). The CDR3 loop spans 16 amino acids. The V segment lost 4 bases and the J segment 5 bases; nucleotides outside the gene matches: 10.